This TCR beta chain was sequenced during a study of T-cell memory formation after mild COVID-19. Germline lookup yields CDR1 LGHNA and CDR2 YSLEER. Trimming left V 4 bases short and J 0 bases short, with 12 bases between. This CDR3 spans 15 amino acids. One entry per CDR3 protein, called by TCRdb with MiXCR from the 5' RACE reads. Among a few hundred thousand distinct CDR3 sequences, about 15% were seen once, and the ten largest hold approximately 20%. The sequencing sample was made of PBMCs or a T cell subset sorted from them (not recorded which). V gene TRBV4-3 combines with J gene TRBJ1-2, with no clear D. The receptor comes from a man aged 18 to 30 who had mild COVID-19 (a few samples of this study predate the infection). Cell type and time point are not known. The CDR3 bases are TGCGCCAGCAGCCGAGCCGGGGTTACTAACTATGGCTACACCTTC. This sequence encodes CASSRAGVTNYGYTF.